The next 32 T cell receptor beta chains were all read from a single sample in a study of blood T cell repertoires in COVID-19. TCRdb's copy holds only in-frame clones and misses some; the assay was immunoSEQ multiplex PCR. This sample has under 150,000 clones; more than 75% occur once, and the top ten carry about 1.2%. Sequencing was done on a sample of PBMCs or T cells enriched from blood (not recorded which). These receptor sequences come from a woman under 40 with acute COVID-19.

The chain uses TRBV20-1 and TRBJ2-3; 8 positions match TRBD2. This CDR3 spans 16 amino acids. CDR1 and CDR2 from the germline V gene are DFQATT and SNEGSKA (reference sequence). V lost 3 bases to trimming and J lost 6 bases; unmatched junction nucleotides: 14. CDR3 nucleotide sequence: TGCAGTGCTAGTCCCTATAGCGGGACTATTGGGGATACGCAGTATTTT. It translates to CSASPYSGTIGDTQYF.

This clone was picked up one time. This rearrangement joins TRBV18 to TRBJ1-3; 11 bases align to TRBD1. Germline CDR1 and CDR2: KGHSH and LQKENI. The CDR3 is 15 residues long. J was trimmed by 5 bases and V by 6 bases; bases with no gene match: 6. DNA for the CDR3: TGTGCCAGCTCGGACGGACAGGGGGCAAGAAACACCATATATTTT. Amino acid sequence: CASSDGQGARNTIYF.

The chain carries TRBV5-6 and TRBJ1-5, with a tentative D call TRBD1 (6 bases). The ends were cut back, 4 bases at V and 4 bases at J, with 9 bases in the middle. The germline V gene encodes CDR1 SGHDT and CDR2 YYEEEE. This CDR3 has 13 residues. The CDR3, as DNA: TGTGCCAGCAGCGGACAGCTAAATCAGCCCCAGCATTTT. Translation gives CASSGQLNQPQHF.

The chain carries TRBV28 and TRBJ2-5, with a weak D call TRBD2 (7 bases). The CDR3 is made up of 14 amino acids. Trimming removed 6 bases from V and 5 bases from J, with 16 bases in between. CDR1 is MDHEN, CDR2 SYDVKM, per germline. The CDR3 spells CASSKRGGGETQYF. The CDR3, as DNA: TGTGCCAGCAGCAAGCGAGGGGGGGGCGAGACCCAGTACTTC.

V gene TRBV2 combines with J gene TRBJ2-5; 7 nucleotides align to TRBD2. This CDR3 is built from 13 residues. V trimming: 9 bases; J trimming: 3 bases; junction bases outside the gene matches: 7. Germline values: CDR1 SNHLY, CDR2 FYNNEI. The CDR3 DNA reads as TGTGCCAGTTACTCGGGGGGTGAAGAGACCCAGTACTTC. Protein: CASYSGGEETQYF.

This chain joins TRBV7-2 and TRBJ1-2, with D possibly matching TRBD1 (5 bases). V lost 1 base and J lost 6, with 9 bases in between. CDR3 length equals 13 residues. Germline-derived CDR1 and CDR2 are SGHTA and FQGNSA. CDR3 nucleotide sequence: TGTGCCAGCAGCTTAGGGAGGGGTAATGGCTACACCTTC. Amino acid sequence: CASSLGRGNGYTF.

In regard to this clone: The sample contains more than one DNA sequence encoding this CDR3. This chain joins TRBV7-2 and TRBJ1-1, with 7 bases fitting TRBD1. CDR1 SGHTA and CDR2 FQGNSA come from the germline V gene. The CDR3 consists of 15 residues. The ends lost 1 base at V and 1 base at J; junction bases unmatched: 3. CDR3 sequence reads: CASSLGGTANTEAFF. CDR3 nucleotide sequence: TGTGCCAGCAGCTTAGGTGGGACAGCGAACACTGAAGCTTTCTTT.

V usage is TRBV11-3 and J usage is TRBJ2-6; tentatively, D is TRBD1 (6 bases). V dropped 5 bases and J dropped 4 bases, with 12 bases sitting between them. The CDR3 loop spans 15 amino acids. Per the germline V gene, CDR1 is SGHNT and CDR2 is YENEEA. CDR3 coding DNA: TGTGCCAGCAGCGATACAGGGCGCGGGGCCAACGTCCTGACTTTC. Residues: CASSDTGRGANVLTF.

This clone was observed a handful of times. This chain links TRBV27 with TRBJ2-1, with D perhaps matching TRBD2 (5 bases). Germline assignment: CDR1 MNHEY and CDR2 SMNVEV (reference sequence). Between the trimmed V and J ends, which lost 2 bases and 8 bases, there was a span of 7 bases. This CDR3 region has 12 residues. The CDR3 DNA is TGTGCCAGCAGTTTAGAGGGTTATGAGCAGTTCTTC. Residues: CASSLEGYEQFF.

In its sample, this clone was seen once. This sequence joins TRBV9 and TRBJ2-7; D is unresolved. Per the germline V gene, CDR1 is SGDLS and CDR2 is YYNGEE. The germline V and J ends were trimmed by 2 bases and 2 bases, with 8 bases remaining between them. CDR3 size: 13 residues. The CDR3 nucleotides read TGTGCCAGCAGCGTTGGCACAACCTACGAGCAGTACTTC. Translating it yields CASSVGTTYEQYF.

The chain combines TRBV28 with TRBJ2-7, with TRBD1 identical over 8 bases. The CDR3 runs to 15 residues. CDR1 and CDR2 from the germline V gene are MDHEN and SYDVKM. The V gene end was trimmed by 2 bases and the J gene end by 1 base; junction bases not matched to a gene: 4. The CDR3 spells CASSLGTGGSYEQYF. The CDR3 bases are TGTGCCAGCAGTTTAGGAACAGGGGGATCCTACGAGCAGTACTTC.

This chain uses TRBV4-3 with TRBJ2-4; 12 nucleotides match TRBD2. The trim removed 2 bases at V and 2 bases at J, leaving 4 bases unmatched. Germline V gene sequence: CDR1 LGHNA, CDR2 YSLEER. The CDR3 runs to 17 residues. Written as DNA, the CDR3 is TGCGCCAGCAGCCAACTAGCGGGAGGGGGTACCAAAAACATTCAGTACTTC. Translated, it gives CASSQLAGGGTKNIQYF.

The gene calls are TRBV30 and TRBJ1-6, with 7 positions matching TRBD1. This CDR3 comprises 15 residues. Germline V gene data show CDR1 as GTSNPN and CDR2 as SVGIG (reference sequence). V shed 5 bases, J shed 9 bases, and the junction held 13 bases outside the gene matches. The CDR3 loop is CAWLSNRGVGSPLHF. The CDR3 DNA follows: TGTGCCTGGTTAAGTAACAGGGGAGTCGGTTCACCCCTCCACTTT.

This chain connects TRBV5-1 to TRBJ2-6; tentatively, D is TRBD1 (5 bases). Germline V gene lookup returns CDR1 SGHRS and CDR2 YFSETQ. V was cut by 0 bases and J by 2 bases, with 9 bases left in between. The CDR3 length is 16 residues. The CDR3 DNA is TGCGCCAGCAGCTTGGAGGGGAACACTGGGGCCAACGTCCTGACTTTC. It translates to CASSLEGNTGANVLTF.

The chain links TRBV5-1 to TRBJ2-1; tentative D call: TRBD1 (5 bases). The length of the CDR3 is 15 residues. The ends were cut back, 0 bases at V and 0 bases at J, with 7 bases in the middle. Germline CDR1 and CDR2: SGHRS and YFSETQ. This CDR3 is CASSLDRSSYNEQFF. CDR3 nucleotide sequence: TGCGCCAGCAGCTTGGACAGGAGCTCCTACAATGAGCAGTTCTTC. Full variable domain (outside the CDR3, taken from reference TRBV5-1 and TRBJ2-1): KAGVTQTPRYLIKTRGQQVTLSCSPISGHRSVSWYQQTPGQGLQFLFEYFSETQRNKGNFPGRFSGRQFSNSRSEMNVSTLELGDSALYLCASSLDRSSYNEQFFGPGTRLTVL.

The table lists this clone with a count of one. The chain has TRBV19 and TRBJ2-3; D perhaps matches TRBD2 (6 bases). Per germline, CDR1 LNHDA and CDR2 SQIVND (reference sequence). Trimming shortened V by 2 bases and J by 5 bases, and 14 bases separated the two germline ends. This CDR3 is 15 amino acids long. DNA for the CDR3: TGTGCCAGTAGTATAATAACGGGAGCGGGAGATACGCAGTATTTT. Protein product: CASSIITGAGDTQYF.

This clone turned up a few times. The gene calls are TRBV27 and TRBJ2-3; 12 positions match TRBD2. V shed 2 bases and J 0 bases; nucleotides not matched to a gene: 6. This CDR3 comprises 18 residues. The V gene's germline CDR1 is MNHEY and CDR2 SMNVEV (reference sequence). The CDR3 DNA reads as TGTGCCAGCAGTTTAAGACTAGCGGGGGACCATAGCACAGATACGCAGTATTTT. Translated, it gives CASSLRLAGDHSTDTQYF.

The chain is built from TRBV29-1 and TRBJ2-7; perhaps TRBD2 as D (6 bases). Germline CDR1 SQVTM, CDR2 ANQGSEA. Trimming stripped 4 bases from V and 4 bases from J, with 11 bases between. The CDR3 runs to 12 residues. The CDR3 protein is CSVGGEVYEQYF. The CDR3 coding sequence is TGCAGCGTTGGCGGGGAGGTTTACGAGCAGTACTTC.

This clone was recorded only once. The V and J genes are TRBV28 and TRBJ1-2, with D unclear. CDR1 MDHEN and CDR2 SYDVKM come from the germline V gene. V was pared by 4 bases and J by 4 bases, with 10 bases between. The CDR3 contains 13 residues. The CDR3 DNA follows: TGTGCCAGCAGTTATTCGGGGTTCTATGGCTACACCTTC. Translating gives CASSYSGFYGYTF.

CDR3 residues: CASSPTISGIGEQYF. CDR3 nucleotides: TGTGCCAGCAGCCCGACGATTAGCGGGATTGGCGAGCAGTACTTC. This chain connects TRBV3-1 (or the pseudogene TRBV3-2) to TRBJ2-7; 8 nucleotides line up with TRBD2. Per germline, CDR1 LGHDT and CDR2 YNNKEL (reference sequence). Trimming at V came to 4 bases and at J to 6 bases, leaving 11 bases not matched to a gene. CDR3 length equals 15 residues.

The V and J genes are TRBV28 and TRBJ1-1; no definite D call. The CDR3 has 13 amino acids. V lost 6 bases, J lost 4 bases, and 12 bases lay in between. The germline CDR1 and CDR2 sequences are MDHEN and SYDVKM. CDR3 DNA sequence: TGTGCCAGCAGCATGACTGGTAGCACTGAAGCTTTCTTT. Protein sequence: CASSMTGSTEAFF.

The J gene is TRBJ1-2, the V gene TRBV7-2, with D maybe TRBD1 (5 bases). This CDR3 is 15 amino acids long. V lost 3 bases, J lost 0 bases, and 11 bases lay in between. In germline, CDR1 is SGHTA, CDR2 FQGNSA. In DNA form, the CDR3 reads TGTGCCAGCAGCTTTCAGGGAAGCGCTAACTATGGCTACACCTTC. Translating it yields CASSFQGSANYGYTF.

This chain connects TRBV7-2 to TRBJ2-6; no clear D. V lost 5 bases and J 0 bases, leaving 11 bases between the germline ends. Germline CDR1 SGHTA, CDR2 FQGNSA. CDR3 length: 16 amino acids. The chain's CDR3 is CASSLAQASGANVLTF. Written as DNA, the CDR3 is TGTGCCAGCAGCCTCGCTCAAGCCTCTGGGGCCAACGTCCTGACTTTC.

The genes are TRBV7-2 and TRBJ2-1; a possible D gene is TRBD1 (5 bases). The V gene lost 6 bases and the J gene lost 3 bases, with 12 bases spanning the gap. The CDR3 has 14 amino acids. From germline, CDR1 is SGHTA and CDR2 FQGNSA. The DNA of the CDR3 is TGTGCCAGCAGTTCAGGGCAGGACTACAATGAGCAGTTCTTC. Translated: CASSSGQDYNEQFF.

The chain uses TRBV13 and TRBJ1-6; 7 nucleotides agree with TRBD1. The CDR3 has 17 residues. Germline V gives CDR1 PRHDT, CDR2 FYEKMQ (reference sequence). J gave up 7 bases and V 5 bases, and 14 bases lay outside the gene matches. The DNA for the CDR3 is TGTGCCAGCAGCCCGACAGGGATCGCAGAACCGAATTCACCCCTCCACTTT. As protein: CASSPTGIAEPNSPLHF.

The V and J genes are TRBV6-4 and TRBJ2-3, with D perhaps matching TRBD2 (6 bases). This CDR3 region has 15 residues. V shed 2 bases and J shed 5 bases, with 14 bases lying between them. Germline lookup yields CDR1 MRHNA and CDR2 SNTAGT. CDR3 sequence reads: CASSDGRSSGDTQYF. DNA of the CDR3: TGTGCCAGCAGTGACGGGAGGTCGAGTGGAGATACGCAGTATTTT.

The genes are TRBV25-1 and TRBJ2-2; TRBD1 might be the D (6 bases). The germline CDR1 and CDR2 sequences are MGHDK and SYGVNS. Trimming cost V 6 bases and J 6 bases, with 11 bases left between them. The CDR3 runs to 13 residues. The CDR3: CASRTGTPGELFF. CDR3 DNA sequence: TGTGCCAGCAGAACAGGGACCCCCGGGGAGCTGTTTTTT.

The chain recombines TRBV28 with TRBJ1-6; 8 bases map to TRBD1. Germline V gives CDR1 MDHEN, CDR2 SYDVKM. The ends lost 2 bases at V and 9 bases at J; junction bases unmatched: 9. This CDR3 is 16 amino acids long. The CDR3 sequence: CASSLPGGQLRSPLHF. The CDR3 DNA follows: TGTGCCAGCAGTTTACCAGGGGGCCAGTTGCGTTCACCCCTCCACTTT.

The chain carries TRBV7-2 and TRBJ1-5, with 9 bases that match TRBD1. The CDR3 has 17 residues. The V gene end was trimmed by 0 bases and the J gene end by 2 bases; junction bases not matched to a gene: 5. Germline V CDR1 and CDR2: SGHTA, FQGNSA. Here the CDR3 DNA reads TGTGCCAGCAGCTTAGCGTTCCGGACAGGGGGCAATCAGCCCCAGCATTTT. Its translation: CASSLAFRTGGNQPQHF.

The rearrangement joins TRBV27 to TRBJ1-1; D possibly corresponds to TRBD1 (6 bases). CDR1 and CDR2 (germline): MNHEY, SMNVEV (reference sequence). Trimming stripped 8 bases from V and 1 base from J, with 11 bases between. CDR3 size: 13 residues. This CDR3 reads CASSRGENTEAFF. In DNA form, the CDR3 reads TGTGCCAGCTCCAGGGGCGAGAACACTGAAGCTTTCTTT.

The chain joins TRBV29-1 to TRBJ2-3; D might be TRBD2 (6 bases). The CDR3 runs 13 residues. V was cut by 7 bases and J by 5 bases, with 16 bases left in between. Per germline, CDR1 SQVTM and CDR2 ANQGSEA. CDR3 sequence reads: CSASGGKGDTQYF. The CDR3 nucleotides read TGCAGCGCATCGGGCGGGAAGGGAGATACGCAGTATTTT.

The chain links TRBV19 to TRBJ1-5, with 7 bases lining up with TRBD1. This CDR3 region has 15 residues. Germline assignment: CDR1 LNHDA and CDR2 SQIVND (reference sequence). The V gene end was trimmed by 5 bases and the J gene end by 5 bases; junction bases not matched to a gene: 9. CDR3 loop: CASSLRDSYDQPQHF. The CDR3 coding sequence is TGTGCCAGTAGTCTCCGGGACAGTTATGATCAGCCCCAGCATTTT.